This TCR beta chain was identified during a study of blood T cell repertoires in COVID-19. Study in general: The United States, Italy and Spain supplied acute and convalescent COVID-19 samples.

Produced via immunoSEQ multiplex PCR; TCRdb's table is partial and in-frame only. This table holds some 250,000 clones, approximately 86% found once. Germline V gene sequence: CDR1 SGHDT, CDR2 YYEEEE. V was clipped by 4 bases and J by 3 bases, with 17 bases between them. The CDR3 sequence is 16 residues long. Only one count was recorded for this clone. The V and J genes are TRBV5-6 and TRBJ2-1, with a tentative D call TRBD2 (6 bases). Specimen: peripheral blood. This sequence was found in a woman in her thirties who had recovered from COVID-19. The chain's CDR3 is CASSASLGGFYNEQFF. The CDR3 nucleotides read TGTGCCAGCAGCGCCTCATTGGGGGGATTCTACAATGAGCAGTTCTTC.